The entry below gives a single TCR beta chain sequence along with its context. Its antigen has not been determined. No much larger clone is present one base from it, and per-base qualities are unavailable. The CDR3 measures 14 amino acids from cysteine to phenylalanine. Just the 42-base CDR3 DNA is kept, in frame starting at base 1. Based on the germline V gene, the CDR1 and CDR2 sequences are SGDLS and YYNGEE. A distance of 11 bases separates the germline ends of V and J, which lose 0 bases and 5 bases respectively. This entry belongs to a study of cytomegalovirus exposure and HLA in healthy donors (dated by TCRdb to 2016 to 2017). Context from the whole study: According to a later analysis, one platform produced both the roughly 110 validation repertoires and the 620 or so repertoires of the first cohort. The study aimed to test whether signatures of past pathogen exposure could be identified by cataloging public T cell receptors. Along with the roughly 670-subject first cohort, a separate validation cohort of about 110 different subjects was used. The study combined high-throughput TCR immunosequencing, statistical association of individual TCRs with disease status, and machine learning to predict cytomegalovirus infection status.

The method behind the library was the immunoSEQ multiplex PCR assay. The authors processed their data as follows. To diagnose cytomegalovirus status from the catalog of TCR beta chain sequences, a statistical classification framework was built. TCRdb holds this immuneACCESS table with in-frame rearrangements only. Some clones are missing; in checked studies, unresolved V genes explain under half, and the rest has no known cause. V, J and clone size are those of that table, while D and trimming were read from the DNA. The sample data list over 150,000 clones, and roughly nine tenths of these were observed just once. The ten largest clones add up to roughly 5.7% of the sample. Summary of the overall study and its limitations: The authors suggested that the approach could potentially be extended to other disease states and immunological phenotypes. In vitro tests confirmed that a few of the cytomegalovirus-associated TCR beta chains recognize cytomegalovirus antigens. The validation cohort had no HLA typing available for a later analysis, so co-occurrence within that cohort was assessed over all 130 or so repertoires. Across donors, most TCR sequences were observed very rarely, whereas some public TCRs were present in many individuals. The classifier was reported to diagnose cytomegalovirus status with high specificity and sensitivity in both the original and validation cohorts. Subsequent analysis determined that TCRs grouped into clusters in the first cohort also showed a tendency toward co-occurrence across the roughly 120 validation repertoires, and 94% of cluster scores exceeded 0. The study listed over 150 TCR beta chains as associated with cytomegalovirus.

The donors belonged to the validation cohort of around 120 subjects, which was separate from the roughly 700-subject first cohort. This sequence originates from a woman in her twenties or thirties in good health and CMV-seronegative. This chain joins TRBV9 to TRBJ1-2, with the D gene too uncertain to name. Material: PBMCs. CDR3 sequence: CASSVVAAGYGYTF. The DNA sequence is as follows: TGTGCCAGCAGCGTAGTAGCGGCGGGGTATGGCTACACCTTC.